The present entry profiles one T cell receptor beta chain with its context. Libraries were prepared by immunoSEQ multiplex PCR; TCRdb keeps only in-frame clonotypes and omits some of them. Found here are hundreds of thousands of clones, approximately 86% of them singletons; the top ten hold around 1%. The CDR3 is made up of 12 amino acids. V was shortened by 1 base and J by 3 bases, with 6 bases between the two germline ends. From germline, CDR1 is SQVTM and CDR2 ANQGSEA. The data were obtained in a study of blood T cell repertoires in COVID-19. Study members were between roughly 18 and 89 years old and lived in fewer than 30 US regions.

This rearrangement joins TRBV29-1 to TRBJ1-2; D gene unclear. Sequencing was performed on PBMCs or T cells enriched from blood (not recorded which). The sequence was collected from a woman aged 25 to 45 who had recovered from COVID-19. CDR3 DNA sequence: TGCAGCGTTGAAGGTTCTCACTATGGCTACACCTTC. It encodes CSVEGSHYGYTF.